These 10 T cell receptor beta chains originate from one sample sequenced in a study of blood T cell repertoires in COVID-19. Repertoires were generated with immunoSEQ multiplex PCR, while TCRdb's copy carries only in-frame clones and drops some. The sample lists around 150,000 clones; about three quarters were seen once. Material for sequencing was peripheral blood. These receptors originate from a middle-aged man with acute or convalescent COVID-19.

The CDR3 is CATIDRGRDHSYNEQFF. The CDR3 nucleotides read TGTGCCACCATCGACAGGGGAAGGGATCACTCCTACAATGAGCAGTTCTTC. The rearrangement uses TRBV24-1 and TRBJ2-1; TRBD1 agrees at 8 bases. CDR3 length: 17 residues. Germline CDR1 KGHDR, CDR2 SFDVKD. With V trimmed by 8 bases and J by 0 bases, 11 bases remained unmatched.

The chain employs TRBV10-3 and TRBJ2-1, with 10 bases lining up with TRBD2. Germline V gene data show CDR1 as ENHRY and CDR2 as SYGVKD. The CDR3 is 14 residues long. V shed 10 bases, J shed 8 bases, and the junction held 11 bases outside the gene matches. The CDR3 reads CATRDSGGLDEQFF. For the CDR3, the DNA is TGTGCCACTCGCGATAGCGGGGGGCTGGATGAGCAGTTCTTC.

DNA for the CDR3: TGCGCCAGCAGCCGGAGGCTGACGGATGGGGACAATGAGCAGTTCTTC. It yields the protein CASSRRLTDGDNEQFF. V and J are TRBV5-1 and TRBJ2-1; a weak D match, TRBD2 (5 bases). CDR1 is SGHRS and CDR2 is YFSETQ in the germline V gene. The CDR3 length is 16 residues. The V gene lost 4 bases and the J gene lost 5 bases, with 19 bases spanning the gap.

V and J are TRBV9 and TRBJ2-6; 12 bases agree with TRBD1. V lost 3 bases to trimming and J lost 2 bases; unmatched junction nucleotides: 3. Germline CDR1 is SGDLS and CDR2 is YYNGEE. CDR3 length: 17 amino acids. CDR3 nucleotides: TGTGCCAGCAGCGGGGGACAGGGGGCGCCTGGGGCCAACGTCCTGACTTTC. It yields the protein CASSGGQGAPGANVLTF.

V usage is TRBV10-3 and J usage is TRBJ2-2, with 11 nucleotides matching TRBD1. The V gene end was trimmed by 7 bases and the J gene end by 3 bases; junction bases not matched to a gene: 4. The CDR3 loop spans 15 amino acids. Germline loops: CDR1 ENHRY, CDR2 SYGVKD. The CDR3 protein is CAITGQGADTGELFF. The CDR3 DNA sequence: TGTGCCATCACCGGACAGGGGGCTGACACCGGGGAGCTGTTTTTT.

This clone was counted between two and nine times. This chain links TRBV19 with TRBJ2-3; a weak D match, TRBD2 (6 bases). With 4 bases removed from V and 2 bases from J, the gap between germline ends came to 13 bases. The CDR3 loop spans 15 amino acids. Germline assignment: CDR1 LNHDA and CDR2 SQIVND (reference sequence). CDR3 sequence reads: CASSRDSGYTDTQYF. CDR3 bases: TGTGCCAGTAGTAGGGATAGCGGATACACAGATACGCAGTATTTT.

The V and J genes are TRBV12-3 or TRBV12-4 and TRBJ1-1, with D perhaps matching TRBD1 (5 bases). Trimming shortened V by 5 bases and J by 5 bases, and 12 bases separated the two germline ends. This CDR3 region has 13 residues. The DNA for the CDR3 is TGTGCCAGCAGTGGAGGGGCGGTAACTGAAGCTTTCTTT. Its protein is CASSGGAVTEAFF.

The rearrangement joins TRBV29-1 to TRBJ2-1; 10 bases align to TRBD1. The CDR3 is 12 amino acids. V was pared by 5 bases and J by 9 bases, with 4 bases of the junction left unmatched. CDR1 SQVTM and CDR2 ANQGSEA come from the germline V gene. For the CDR3, the DNA is TGCAGCGTTCAGGACAGGGGGGGTGAGCAGTTCTTC. Translating it yields CSVQDRGGEQFF.

DNA of the CDR3: TGTGCCAGCACCCGGACTAGCAGATCGACGCACTACAATGAGCAGTTCTTC. Protein product: CASTRTSRSTHYNEQFF. This chain uses TRBV14 with TRBJ2-1; TRBD2 matches at 8 bases. V shed 7 bases, J shed 3 bases, and the junction held 14 bases outside the gene matches. Germline V lookup: CDR1 SGHDN, CDR2 FVKESK. This CDR3 is 17 amino acids long. Looking up the rest from reference TRBV14 and TRBJ2-1 gives the full variable domain: EAGVTQFPSHSVIEKGQTVTLRCDPISGHDNLYWYRRVMGKEIKFLLHFVKESKQDESGMPNNRFLAERTGGTYSTLKVQPAELEDSGVYFCASTRTSRSTHYNEQFFGPGTRLTVL.

The J gene is TRBJ1-1, the V gene TRBV2, with no clear D. V lost 6 bases to trimming and J lost 5 bases, with 10 bases between them. Per germline, CDR1 SNHLY and CDR2 FYNNEI. The CDR3 is 12 residues long. CDR3 amino acids: CASSDRETEAFF. Written as DNA, the CDR3 is TGTGCCAGCAGCGATAGAGAAACTGAAGCTTTCTTT.